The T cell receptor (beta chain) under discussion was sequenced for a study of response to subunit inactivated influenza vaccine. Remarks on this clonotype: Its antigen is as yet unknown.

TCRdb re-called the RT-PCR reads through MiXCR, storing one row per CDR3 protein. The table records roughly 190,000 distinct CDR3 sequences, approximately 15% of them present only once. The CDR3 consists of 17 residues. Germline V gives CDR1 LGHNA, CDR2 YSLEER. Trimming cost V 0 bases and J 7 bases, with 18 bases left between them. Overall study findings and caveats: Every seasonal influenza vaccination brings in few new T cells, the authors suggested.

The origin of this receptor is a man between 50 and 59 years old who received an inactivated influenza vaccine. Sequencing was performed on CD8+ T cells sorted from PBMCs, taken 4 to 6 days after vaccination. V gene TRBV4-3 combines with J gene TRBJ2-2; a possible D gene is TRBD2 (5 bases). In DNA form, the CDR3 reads TGCGCCAGCAGCCAAGATCAGTGGAGCGGTCGGGGCGGGGAGCTGTTTTTT. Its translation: CASSQDQWSGRGGELFF.